One and the same sample provided the 31 T cell receptor beta chains below, sequenced in a study of blood T cell repertoires in COVID-19. The data were produced by immunoSEQ multiplex PCR, yet TCRdb's version contains in-frame clones alone and is incomplete. The table shows over 200,000 clones, with approximately 84% occurring only once. The sample consisted of PBMCs or T cells enriched from blood (not recorded which). The receptors come from a man between 18 and 29 years old who had recovered from COVID-19.

This chain connects TRBV19 to TRBJ1-2; maybe TRBD1 (5 bases). The CDR3 runs 18 residues. CDR1 LNHDA and CDR2 SQIVND come from the germline V gene (reference sequence). The V and J ends lost 3 bases and 5 bases respectively, with 25 bases between them. CDR3 sequence: CASSMRRGRTDNYYGYTF. In DNA form, the CDR3 reads TGTGCCAGTAGTATGCGGAGGGGACGGACCGATAACTATTATGGCTACACCTTC. The full variable domain, rest sourced from reference TRBV19 and TRBJ1-2, is DGGITQSPKYLFRKEGQNVTLSCEQNLNHDAMYWYRQDPGQGLRLIYYSQIVNDFQKGDIAEGYSVSREKKESFPLTVTSAQKNPTAFYLCASSMRRGRTDNYYGYTFGSGTRLTVV.

This chain links TRBV2 with TRBJ2-3; the match to TRBD2 covers 9 bases. The germline gives CDR1 SNHLY, CDR2 FYNNEI. After removal of 7 bases from V and 2 bases from J, the junction contained 7 bases not matched to a gene. This CDR3 region has 15 residues. The CDR3 region has the DNA TGTGCCAGCACTAGTAGCGGGGGATACACAGATACGCAGTATTTT. Translated: CASTSSGGYTDTQYF.

This clone was counted a single time. This chain joins TRBV5-4 and TRBJ1-4, with 7 bases lining up with TRBD1. Trimming cost V 2 bases and J 5 bases; bases outside gene matches: 12. Germline assignment: CDR1 SGHNT and CDR2 YYREEE (reference sequence). The CDR3 runs to 17 residues. CDR3 DNA: TGTGCCAGCAGCTTAAGACTTACAGGGGCCCAGAATGAAAAACTGTTTTTT. It specifies CASSLRLTGAQNEKLFF.

The chain has TRBV5-5 and TRBJ2-3, with TRBD2 identical over 10 bases. V was pared by 3 bases and J by 2 bases, with 6 bases of the junction left unmatched. Per germline, CDR1 SGHKS and CDR2 YYEKEE (reference sequence). This CDR3 is 16 amino acids long. The CDR3 bases are TGTGCCAGCAGCTATATAGCGGGGGGCAACACAGATACGCAGTATTTT. It codes for CASSYIAGGNTDTQYF.

There are a few counts of this clone. This rearrangement joins TRBV19 to TRBJ1-4, with TRBD1 as a possible D gene (5 bases). The V gene lost 4 bases and the J gene lost 6 bases, with 15 bases spanning the gap. The CDR3 is 15 residues long. CDR1 and CDR2 (germline): LNHDA, SQIVND (reference sequence). CDR3 protein: CASSTLTAGHEKLFF. CDR3 nucleotide sequence: TGTGCCAGTAGTACGTTGACCGCGGGGCATGAAAAACTGTTTTTT.

Only a few counts were recorded for this clone. The V gene is TRBV28, the J gene TRBJ1-3; 10 bases line up with TRBD1. CDR1 is MDHEN, CDR2 SYDVKM, per germline. This CDR3 has 15 residues. J gave up 2 bases and V 7 bases, and 5 bases lay outside the gene matches. The CDR3 loop reads CASISGQGTGNTIYF. The CDR3 region has the DNA TGTGCCAGCATCTCGGGACAGGGGACTGGAAACACCATATATTTT.

The chain carries TRBV19 and TRBJ1-6; a possible D gene is TRBD1 (6 bases). Germline values: CDR1 LNHDA, CDR2 SQIVND (reference sequence). The CDR3 spans 17 residues. V lost 4 bases and J 0 bases, leaving 13 bases between the germline ends. CDR3 loop: CASSTLQGNSYNSPLHF. As DNA, the CDR3 is TGTGCCAGTAGTACCCTACAGGGTAACTCCTATAATTCACCCCTCCACTTT.

This clone was seen once. CDR3 region: CASGLDRGQYNEQFF. For the CDR3, the DNA is TGTGCTAGTGGCCTGGACAGGGGGCAATACAATGAGCAGTTCTTC. This chain connects TRBV12-5 to TRBJ2-1; 11 nucleotides match TRBD1. The CDR3 has 15 amino acids. The J segment lost 4 bases and the V segment lost 6 bases, leaving 5 bases of the junction unmatched. CDR1 and CDR2 (germline): LGHNT, FRNRAP.

This rearrangement joins TRBV5-8 to TRBJ1-5; no firm D call. Germline values: CDR1 SGHTS, CDR2 YDEGEE. Trimming removed 0 bases at V and 9 bases at J, with 16 bases between. The CDR3 has 15 amino acids. CDR3 coding DNA: TGTGCCAGCAGCTTGGATGGGCAGGCGAACAGGCCCCAGCATTTT. Its protein product is CASSLDGQANRPQHF.

The chain carries TRBV7-8 and TRBJ2-3; D is perhaps TRBD1 (6 bases). Per germline, CDR1 SGHVS and CDR2 FQNEAQ. There are 11 residues in the CDR3. With 3 bases removed from V and 13 bases from J, the gap between germline ends came to 11 bases. CDR3 protein: CASSLGTREYF. The CDR3 coding sequence is TGTGCCAGCAGCTTGGGGACAAGAGAGTATTTT.

The chain combines TRBV11-3 with TRBJ2-3; 9 bases map to TRBD2. This CDR3 has 14 amino acids. The germline gives CDR1 SGHNT, CDR2 YENEEA. The junction had 6 bases not matched to a gene; V was cut back by 7 bases and J by 4 bases. The DNA of the CDR3 is TGTGCCAGCAAGATAGCGGGAGCCCCAGATACGCAGTATTTT. It translates to CASKIAGAPDTQYF.

The V call is TRBV19, the J call TRBJ1-2, with 10 bases identical to TRBD1. The V gene's germline CDR1 is LNHDA and CDR2 SQIVND (reference sequence). With V trimmed by 3 bases and J by 2 bases, 3 bases remained unmatched. The CDR3 has 15 amino acids. In DNA form, the CDR3 reads TGTGCCAGTAGTATTGGGACAGGGGCCAACTATGGCTACACCTTC. Translating gives CASSIGTGANYGYTF.

This chain connects TRBV21-1 to TRBJ1-2. TRBV21-1 is a pseudogene locus. The CDR3 is 13 amino acids. CDR3 protein: CASTLGGQNGYTF. CDR3 nucleotide sequence: TGTGCCAGCACCCTGGGGGGGCAGAATGGCTACACCTTC.

The chain has TRBV11-3 and TRBJ2-7; D is uncertain. This CDR3 contains 14 residues. In germline, CDR1 is SGHNT, CDR2 YENEEA. V lost 5 bases to trimming and J lost 0 bases, with 11 bases between them. CDR3 region: CASSTARISYEQYF. The DNA for the CDR3 is TGTGCCAGCAGCACAGCCCGAATCTCCTACGAGCAGTACTTC.

The rearrangement uses TRBV28 and TRBJ2-2; a weak D match, TRBD2 (6 bases). Trimming removed 2 bases from V and 5 bases from J, with 12 bases in between. Germline CDR1 is MDHEN and CDR2 is SYDVKM. This CDR3 spans 15 amino acids. This CDR3 reads CASSLSPEGTGELFF. The CDR3 nucleotides are TGTGCCAGCAGTTTAAGCCCGGAGGGTACCGGGGAGCTGTTTTTT.

The chain joins TRBV10-3 to TRBJ2-7; 7 positions agree with TRBD1. V was clipped by 9 bases and J by 3 bases; unmatched bases: 5. The CDR3 consists of 12 residues. From germline, CDR1 is ENHRY and CDR2 SYGVKD. CDR3 in amino acids: CAIEGGHYEQYF. As DNA, the CDR3 is TGTGCCATTGAAGGGGGCCACTACGAGCAGTACTTC.

For this clone: The sample contains more than one DNA sequence encoding this CDR3. The rearrangement uses TRBV10-3 and TRBJ2-7, with 12 bases that match TRBD2. Trimming cost V 8 bases and J 2 bases; bases outside gene matches: 4. The CDR3 is 14 residues long. Looked up from germline, CDR1 is ENHRY and CDR2 is SYGVKD. CDR3 DNA: TGTGCCATCTCTCTAGCGGGAGGGCCCTACGAGCAGTACTTC. Its protein product is CAISLAGGPYEQYF.

The chain couples TRBV9 to TRBJ1-4; the match to TRBD1 covers 10 bases. CDR3 length equals 15 residues. The junction had 7 bases not matched to a gene; V was cut back by 4 bases and J by 7 bases. Germline V gene lookup returns CDR1 SGDLS and CDR2 YYNGEE. The CDR3 region is CASSFGQGVFEKLFF. CDR3 in DNA: TGTGCCAGCAGCTTCGGACAGGGGGTCTTTGAAAAACTGTTTTTT.

The V call is TRBV11-2, the J call TRBJ2-7, with D possibly matching TRBD2 (5 bases). Germline loops: CDR1 SGHAT, CDR2 FQNNGV. This CDR3 is 15 amino acids long. V gave up 1 base and J gave up 3 bases, with 13 bases separating them. This CDR3 reads CASSLVGDSYYEQYF. CDR3 DNA sequence: TGTGCCAGCAGCTTAGTGGGAGACTCATACTACGAGCAGTACTTC. The full variable domain, in which reference TRBV11-2 and TRBJ2-7 provide the parts outside the CDR3, is EAGVAQSPRYKIIEKRQSVAFWCNPISGHATLYWYQQILGQGPKLLIQFQNNGVVDDSQLPKDRFSAERLKGVDSTLKIQPAKLEDSAVYLCASSLVGDSYYEQYFGPGTRLTVT.

The DNA of the CDR3 is TGTGCCAGCAGTATTGAAATCGTCTTAGGAGACACCATATATTTT. It encodes CASSIEIVLGDTIYF. This chain uses TRBV2 with TRBJ1-3; D ambiguous. This CDR3 contains 15 residues. CDR1 is SNHLY and CDR2 is FYNNEI in the germline V gene. Trimming pared 5 bases from V and 8 bases from J, leaving 19 bases between.

The V call is TRBV28, the J call TRBJ1-1; D is undetermined. CDR3 size: 13 residues. V was shortened by 7 bases and J by 5 bases, with 14 bases between the two germline ends. Per the germline V gene, CDR1 is MDHEN and CDR2 is SYDVKM. For the CDR3, the DNA is TGTGCCAGCATCGGCGAGGGTCGAACTGAAGCTTTCTTT. Protein: CASIGEGRTEAFF. Combining the CDR3 with reference TRBV28 and TRBJ1-1 gives the whole variable domain DVKVTQSSRYLVKRTGEKVFLECVQDMDHENMFWYRQDPGLGLRLIYFSYDVKMKEKGDIPEGYSVSREKKERFSLILESASTNQTSMYLCASIGEGRTEAFFGQGTRLTVV.

V gene TRBV5-8 combines with J gene TRBJ1-1, with 9 bases identical to TRBD1. Germline CDR1 is SGHTS and CDR2 is YDEGEE. CDR3 length equals 17 residues. V shed 0 bases, J shed 4 bases, and the junction held 10 bases outside the gene matches. Here the CDR3 reads CASSLVPGQGTFTEAFF. The CDR3 DNA reads as TGTGCCAGCAGCTTGGTACCGGGACAGGGTACTTTCACTGAAGCTTTCTTT.

J is TRBJ1-1 and V is TRBV20-1; D unresolved. The CDR3 runs to 10 residues. CDR1 and CDR2 (germline): DFQATT, SNEGSKA (reference sequence). The ends were cut back, 3 bases at V and 7 bases at J, with 6 bases in the middle. The CDR3 nucleotides are TGCAGTGCTAGGGCCGTTGAAGCTTTCTTT. Translated: CSARAVEAFF.

There are a few counts of this clone. The J gene is TRBJ1-2, the V gene TRBV27, with D perhaps TRBD1 (6 bases). Germline assignment: CDR1 MNHEY and CDR2 SMNVEV (reference sequence). V was trimmed by 5 bases and J by 5 bases, leaving 15 bases between them. The CDR3 spans 14 residues. The CDR3, as DNA: TGTGCCAGCAGTAATGGACAGCTAAATTATGGCTACACCTTC. Translation: CASSNGQLNYGYTF.

The V and J genes are TRBV18 and TRBJ2-7; 9 bases agree with TRBD2. In germline, CDR1 is KGHSH, CDR2 LQKENI. The length of the CDR3 is 15 residues. Losses at the gene ends were 3 bases for V and 2 bases for J; bases not matched to a gene: 5. CDR3 amino acids: CASSPGASGTYEQYF. CDR3 DNA: TGTGCCAGCTCACCCGGGGCTAGCGGGACCTACGAGCAGTACTTC.

J is TRBJ1-5 and V is TRBV12-3 or TRBV12-4, with D unresolved. This CDR3 has 12 residues. Trimming took 6 bases from V and 11 from J, leaving 14 bases between them. CDR3 residues: CASRTSLGSQHF. The CDR3 coding sequence is TGTGCCAGCAGGACTAGTTTGGGGTCCCAGCATTTT.

The J gene is TRBJ2-2, the V gene TRBV29-1; 7 bases align to TRBD2. V lost 7 bases and J lost 4; bases outside the gene matches: 9. CDR3 length equals 14 residues. Germline CDR1 and CDR2: SQVTM and ANQGSEA. CDR3 bases: TGCAGCGCTAATGCGGGGGAAGGCACCGGGGAGCTGTTTTTT. Translation gives CSANAGEGTGELFF.

The chain employs TRBV19 and TRBJ1-3; 7 bases agree with TRBD1. Germline-derived CDR1 and CDR2 are LNHDA and SQIVND (reference sequence). V shed 3 bases, J shed 4 bases, and the junction held 9 bases outside the gene matches. This CDR3 comprises 16 residues. The CDR3 loop is CASSIWQGDVGNTIYF. CDR3 coding DNA: TGTGCCAGTAGTATCTGGCAGGGGGACGTCGGAAACACCATATATTTT.

This chain links TRBV2 with TRBJ1-5, with 7 bases lining up with TRBD1. Unmatched junction bases numbered 14, after V lost 5 bases and J lost 4 bases. This CDR3 has 17 residues. Germline V CDR1 and CDR2: SNHLY, FYNNEI. Written as DNA, the CDR3 is TGTGCCAGCAGTTTCCGGCAGGACAGGCAAGGGAATCAGCCCCAGCATTTT. This encodes CASSFRQDRQGNQPQHF.

The chain recombines TRBV7-9 with TRBJ2-2, with 9 bases matching TRBD2. Per germline, CDR1 SEHNR and CDR2 FQNEAQ (reference sequence). The CDR3 sequence is 11 residues long. The CDR3 region is CALAGSGELFF. The CDR3 DNA sequence: TGTGCTCTAGCGGGGTCCGGGGAGCTGTTTTTT.

V gene TRBV5-1 combines with J gene TRBJ2-5; possibly TRBD1 for D (6 bases). Per germline, CDR1 SGHRS and CDR2 YFSETQ. The V end lost 0 bases, the J end lost 5 bases, and 14 bases lay between the germline ends. The CDR3 is 15 amino acids. The CDR3 region has the DNA TGCGCCAGCAGCTTGGAACAGGGCGGGTGGGAGACCCAGTACTTC. Its translation is CASSLEQGGWETQYF.